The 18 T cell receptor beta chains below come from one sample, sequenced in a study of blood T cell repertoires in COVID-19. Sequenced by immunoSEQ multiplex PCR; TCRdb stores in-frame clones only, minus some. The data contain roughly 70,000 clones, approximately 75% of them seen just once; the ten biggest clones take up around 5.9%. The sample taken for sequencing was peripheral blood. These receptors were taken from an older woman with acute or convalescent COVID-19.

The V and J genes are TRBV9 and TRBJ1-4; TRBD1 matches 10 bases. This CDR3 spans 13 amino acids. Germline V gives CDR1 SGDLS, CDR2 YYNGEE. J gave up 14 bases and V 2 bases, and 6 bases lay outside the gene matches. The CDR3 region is CASSVWGQGPLFF. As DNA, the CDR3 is TGTGCCAGCAGCGTGTGGGGACAGGGGCCCCTGTTTTTT.

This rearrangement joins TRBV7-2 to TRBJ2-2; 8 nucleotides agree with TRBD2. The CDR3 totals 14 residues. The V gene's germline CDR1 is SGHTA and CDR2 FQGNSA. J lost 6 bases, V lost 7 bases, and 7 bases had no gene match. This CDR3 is CASTPGGASGELFF. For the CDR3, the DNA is TGTGCCAGCACCCCGGGGGGGGCCTCCGGGGAGCTGTTTTTT.

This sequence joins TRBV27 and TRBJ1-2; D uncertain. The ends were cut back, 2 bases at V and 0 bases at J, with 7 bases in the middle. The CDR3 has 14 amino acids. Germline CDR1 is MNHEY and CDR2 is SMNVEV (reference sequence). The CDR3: CASSLKPANYGYTF. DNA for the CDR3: TGTGCCAGCAGTTTAAAGCCGGCTAACTATGGCTACACCTTC.

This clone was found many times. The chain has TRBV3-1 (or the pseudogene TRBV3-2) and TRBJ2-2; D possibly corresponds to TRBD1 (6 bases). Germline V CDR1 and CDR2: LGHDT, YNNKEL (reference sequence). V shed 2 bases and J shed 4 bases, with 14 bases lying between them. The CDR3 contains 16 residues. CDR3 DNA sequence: TGTGCCAGCAGCCAACTGGCAGGGGCGAGCACCGGGGAGCTGTTTTTT. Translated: CASSQLAGASTGELFF.

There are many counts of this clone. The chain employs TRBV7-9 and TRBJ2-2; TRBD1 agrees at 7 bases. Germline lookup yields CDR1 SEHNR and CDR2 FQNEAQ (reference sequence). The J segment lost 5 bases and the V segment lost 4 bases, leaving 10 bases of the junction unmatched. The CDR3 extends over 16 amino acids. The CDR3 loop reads CASSSWRQGETGELFF. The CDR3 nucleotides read TGTGCCAGCAGCTCATGGCGACAGGGAGAGACCGGGGAGCTGTTTTTT.

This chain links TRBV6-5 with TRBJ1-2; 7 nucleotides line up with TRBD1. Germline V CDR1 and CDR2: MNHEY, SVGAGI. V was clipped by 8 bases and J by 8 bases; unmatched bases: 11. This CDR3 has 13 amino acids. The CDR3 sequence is CASENRGLAGYTF. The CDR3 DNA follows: TGTGCCAGCGAGAACAGGGGACTCGCCGGCTACACCTTC.

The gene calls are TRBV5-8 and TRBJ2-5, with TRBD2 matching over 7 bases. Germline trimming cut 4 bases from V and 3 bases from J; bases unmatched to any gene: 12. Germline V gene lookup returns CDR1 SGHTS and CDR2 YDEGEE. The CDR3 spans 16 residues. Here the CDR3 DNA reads TGTGCCAGCAGCCCAACACAACGCGGGGGAGAAGAGACCCAGTACTTC. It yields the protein CASSPTQRGGEETQYF. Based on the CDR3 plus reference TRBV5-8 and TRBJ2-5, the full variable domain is EAGVTQSPTHLIKTRGQQATLRCSPISGHTSVYWYQQALGLGLQFLLWYDEGEERNRGNFPPRFSGRQFPNYSSELNVNALELEDSALYLCASSPTQRGGEETQYFGPGTRLLVL.

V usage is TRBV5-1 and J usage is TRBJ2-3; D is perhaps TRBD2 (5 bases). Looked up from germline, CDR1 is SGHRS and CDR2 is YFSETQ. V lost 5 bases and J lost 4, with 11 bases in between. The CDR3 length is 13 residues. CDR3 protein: CASSSIGADTQYF. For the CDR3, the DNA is TGCGCCAGCAGTTCCATCGGGGCAGATACGCAGTATTTT.

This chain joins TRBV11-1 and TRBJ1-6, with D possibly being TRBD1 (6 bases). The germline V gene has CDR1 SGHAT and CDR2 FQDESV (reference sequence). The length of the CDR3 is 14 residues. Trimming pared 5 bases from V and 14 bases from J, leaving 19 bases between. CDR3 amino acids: CASSATLVGATLHF. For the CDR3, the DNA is TGTGCCAGCAGCGCTACCTTGGTGGGGGCCACCCTCCACTTT.

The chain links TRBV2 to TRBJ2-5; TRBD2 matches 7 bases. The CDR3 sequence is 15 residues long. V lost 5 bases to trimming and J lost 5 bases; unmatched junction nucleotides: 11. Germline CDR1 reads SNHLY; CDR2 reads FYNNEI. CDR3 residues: CASSTEAGSGETQYF. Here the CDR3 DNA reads TGTGCCAGCAGTACAGAAGCGGGGTCAGGGGAGACCCAGTACTTC. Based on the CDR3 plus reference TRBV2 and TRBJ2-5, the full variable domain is EPEVTQTPSHQVTQMGQEVILRCVPISNHLYFYWYRQILGQKVEFLVSFYNNEISEKSEIFDDQFSVERPDGSNFTLKIRSTKLEDSAMYFCASSTEAGSGETQYFGPGTRLLVL.

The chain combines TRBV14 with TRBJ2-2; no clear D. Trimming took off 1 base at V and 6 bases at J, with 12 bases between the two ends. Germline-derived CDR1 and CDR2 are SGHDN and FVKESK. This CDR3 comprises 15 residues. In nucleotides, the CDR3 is TGTGCCAGCAGCCAAGTTGACACGTACGCCGGGGAGCTGTTTTTT. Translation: CASSQVDTYAGELFF. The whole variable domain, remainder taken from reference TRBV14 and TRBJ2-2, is EAGVTQFPSHSVIEKGQTVTLRCDPISGHDNLYWYRRVMGKEIKFLLHFVKESKQDESGMPNNRFLAERTGGTYSTLKVQPAELEDSGVYFCASSQVDTYAGELFFGEGSRLTVL.

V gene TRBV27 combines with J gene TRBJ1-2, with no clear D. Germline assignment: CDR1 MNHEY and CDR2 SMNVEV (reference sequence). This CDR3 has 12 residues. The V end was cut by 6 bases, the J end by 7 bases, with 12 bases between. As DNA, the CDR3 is TGTGCCAGCAGGCGCGAGGCGGGTGGCTACACCTTC. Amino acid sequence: CASRREAGGYTF.

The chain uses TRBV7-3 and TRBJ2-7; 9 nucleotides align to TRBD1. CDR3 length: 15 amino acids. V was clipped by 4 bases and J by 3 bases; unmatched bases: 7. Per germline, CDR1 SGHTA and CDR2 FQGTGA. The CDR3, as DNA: TGTGCCAGCAGCTGGGGACAGGGAAAAGGCTACGAGCAGTACTTC. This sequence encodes CASSWGQGKGYEQYF.

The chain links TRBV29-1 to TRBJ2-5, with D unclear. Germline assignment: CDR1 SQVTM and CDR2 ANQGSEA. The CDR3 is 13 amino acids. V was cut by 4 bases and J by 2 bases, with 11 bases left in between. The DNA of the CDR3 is TGCAGCGTTGGGCAGGTCCGACAAGAGACCCAGTACTTC. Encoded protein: CSVGQVRQETQYF.

The CDR3 loop reads CASSKASGGNEQFF. The DNA for the CDR3 is TGTGCCAGCAGTAAGGCTAGCGGGGGCAATGAGCAGTTCTTC. This chain uses TRBV3-1 (or the pseudogene TRBV3-2) with TRBJ2-1; TRBD2 agrees at 10 bases. With 6 bases clipped from V and 6 bases from J, the junction kept 5 bases outside the gene matches. Germline V CDR1 and CDR2: LGHDT, YNNKEL (reference sequence). The CDR3 runs to 14 residues.

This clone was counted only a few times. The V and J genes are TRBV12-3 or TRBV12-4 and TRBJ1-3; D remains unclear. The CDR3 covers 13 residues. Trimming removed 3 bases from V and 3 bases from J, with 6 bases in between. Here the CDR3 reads CASSFRGGNTIYF. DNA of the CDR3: TGTGCCAGCAGTTTCCGAGGTGGAAACACCATATATTTT.

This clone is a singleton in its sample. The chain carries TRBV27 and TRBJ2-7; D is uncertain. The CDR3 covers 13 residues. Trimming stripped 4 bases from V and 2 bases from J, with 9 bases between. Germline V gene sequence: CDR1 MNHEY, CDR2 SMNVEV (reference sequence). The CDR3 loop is CASSSFPAYEQYF. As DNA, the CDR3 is TGTGCCAGCAGTTCCTTCCCCGCCTACGAGCAGTACTTC.

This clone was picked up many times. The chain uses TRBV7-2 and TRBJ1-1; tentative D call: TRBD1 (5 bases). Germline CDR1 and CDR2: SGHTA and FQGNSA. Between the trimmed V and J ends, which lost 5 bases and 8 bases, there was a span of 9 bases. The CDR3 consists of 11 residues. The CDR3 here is CASSRRGEAFF. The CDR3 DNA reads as TGTGCCAGCAGCCGGAGGGGCGAAGCTTTCTTT.